This note documents a single TCR beta chain sequence. Its target is unknown. This CDR3 contains 15 residues. The germline V and J ends were trimmed by 2 bases and 8 bases, with 13 bases remaining between them. Germline V gives CDR1 MNHEY, CDR2 SVGAGI. The data derive from a study of T cells after yellow fever vaccination. Study findings and constraints: Weaker overall, the secondary response nonetheless peaked faster (day 5 versus 15).

Template-switching 5'RACE yielded the TCR cDNA; a universal primer site and UMIs were added in the process. TCRdb reprocessed the 5' RACE reads with MiXCR, giving one entry per CDR3 protein. The table lists hundreds of thousands of distinct CDR3 sequences, about a sixth of them singletons, with roughly 17% in the top ten. The receptor was derived from a young man who received the YFV17D yellow fever vaccine. This chain links TRBV6-5 with TRBJ1-6, with D possibly being TRBD1 (6 bases). The specimen comprised PBMCs, sampled 4 to 5 days after the first yellow fever vaccination. As DNA, the CDR3 is TGTGCCAGCAGTTACCTCAGGGGACGGGATTCACCCCTCCACTTT. Amino acids: CASSYLRGRDSPLHF.